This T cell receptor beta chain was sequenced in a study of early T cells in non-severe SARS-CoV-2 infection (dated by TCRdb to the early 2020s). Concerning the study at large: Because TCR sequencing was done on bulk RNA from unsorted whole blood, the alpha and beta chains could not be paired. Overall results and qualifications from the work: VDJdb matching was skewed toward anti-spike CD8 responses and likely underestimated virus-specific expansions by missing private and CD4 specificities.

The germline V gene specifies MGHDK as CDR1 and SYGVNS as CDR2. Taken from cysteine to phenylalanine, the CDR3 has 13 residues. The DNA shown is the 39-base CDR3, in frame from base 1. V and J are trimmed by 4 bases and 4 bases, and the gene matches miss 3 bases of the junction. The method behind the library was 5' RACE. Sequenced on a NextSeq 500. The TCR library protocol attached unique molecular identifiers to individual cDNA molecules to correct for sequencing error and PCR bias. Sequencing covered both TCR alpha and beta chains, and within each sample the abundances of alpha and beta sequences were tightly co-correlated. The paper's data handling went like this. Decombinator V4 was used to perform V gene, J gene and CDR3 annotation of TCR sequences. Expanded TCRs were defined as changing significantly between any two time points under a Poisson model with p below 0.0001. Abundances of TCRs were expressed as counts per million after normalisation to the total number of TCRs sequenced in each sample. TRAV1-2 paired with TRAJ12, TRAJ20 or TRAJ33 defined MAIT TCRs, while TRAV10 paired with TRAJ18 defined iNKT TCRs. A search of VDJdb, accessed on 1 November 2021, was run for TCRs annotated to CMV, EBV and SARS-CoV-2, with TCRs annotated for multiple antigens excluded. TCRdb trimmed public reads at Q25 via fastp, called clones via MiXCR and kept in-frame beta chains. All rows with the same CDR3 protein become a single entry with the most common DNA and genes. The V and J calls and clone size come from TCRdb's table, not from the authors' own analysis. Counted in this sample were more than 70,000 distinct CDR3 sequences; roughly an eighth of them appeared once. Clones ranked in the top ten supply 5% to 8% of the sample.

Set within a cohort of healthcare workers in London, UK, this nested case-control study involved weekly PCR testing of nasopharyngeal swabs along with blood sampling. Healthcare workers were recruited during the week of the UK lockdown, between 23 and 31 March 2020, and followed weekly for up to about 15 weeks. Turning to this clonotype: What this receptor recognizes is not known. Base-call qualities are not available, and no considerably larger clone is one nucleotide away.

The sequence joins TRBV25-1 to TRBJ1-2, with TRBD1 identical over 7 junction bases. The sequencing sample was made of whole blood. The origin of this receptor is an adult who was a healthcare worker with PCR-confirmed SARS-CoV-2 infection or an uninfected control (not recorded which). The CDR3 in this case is CASSASGGYGYTF. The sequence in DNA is TGTGCCAGCAGTGCTTCAGGGGGCTATGGCTACACCTTC.